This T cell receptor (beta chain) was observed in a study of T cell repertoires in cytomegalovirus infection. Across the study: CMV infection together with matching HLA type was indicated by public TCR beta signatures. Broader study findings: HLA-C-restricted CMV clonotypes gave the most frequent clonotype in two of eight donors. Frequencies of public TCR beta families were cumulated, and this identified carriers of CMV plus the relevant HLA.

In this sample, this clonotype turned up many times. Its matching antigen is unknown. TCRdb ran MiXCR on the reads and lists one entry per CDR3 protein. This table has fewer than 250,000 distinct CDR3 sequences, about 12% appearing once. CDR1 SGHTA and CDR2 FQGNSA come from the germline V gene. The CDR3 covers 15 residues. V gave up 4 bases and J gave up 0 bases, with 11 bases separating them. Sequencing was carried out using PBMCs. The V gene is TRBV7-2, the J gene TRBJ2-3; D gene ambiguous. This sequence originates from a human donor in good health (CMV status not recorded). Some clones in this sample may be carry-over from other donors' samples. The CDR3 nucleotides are TGTGCCAGCAGCTCCAGACCCACTAGCACAGATACGCAGTATTTT. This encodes CASSSRPTSTDTQYF.